The following is a T cell receptor (beta chain) sequence with its context. Its target is unknown. CD4+ T cells that had been cultured provided DNA sequenced with the Oncomine TCR Beta short-read assay. One entry per CDR3 protein results from TCRdb running MiXCR on the PCR reads. The profile shows approximately 21,000 distinct CDR3 sequences, 50% to 70% of them singletons. Treatment specified: roughly 11-day PBMC culture with coronavirus spike peptide pools or control peptides (ViraFEST assay). The source of the sample is a study of vaccination and CD4 T cells after COVID-19. V was pared by 6 bases and J by 7 bases, with 16 bases between. Germline lookup yields CDR1 DFQATT and CDR2 SNEGSKA (reference sequence). CDR3 size: 13 residues.

This clonotype was sampled from a human donor who had recovered from COVID-19. The chain combines TRBV20-1 with TRBJ2-4, with D possibly matching TRBD2 (7 bases). Sequences were derived from CD4+ T cells from blood, cultured in vitro, sampled after SARS-CoV-2 vaccination. CDR3 in amino acids: CSAPVRGGNIQYF. The CDR3 region has the DNA TGCAGTGCCCCTGTGAGGGGGGGGAACATTCAGTACTTC.